This T cell receptor beta chain was identified in a study of OX40 agonist ivuxolimab in advanced cancers. Study overall: Patients received intravenous ivuxolimab every 2 weeks at 0.01 to 10 mg/kg. Overall study findings and caveats: Relative to CD4+ cells, CD8+ T cells on average had more expanded clones.

Libraries were prepared by immunoSEQ multiplex PCR; TCRdb keeps only in-frame clonotypes and omits some of them. The repertoire holds more than 85,000 clones, with more than 85% as singletons. Of note for this clone: Its antigen is as yet unknown.

Systemic immunosuppression or a history of autoimmune disease excluded patients. At cycle 4 day 1, cycle 7 day 1, and baseline, blood was sampled. The CDR3 totals 13 residues. Germline V gives CDR1 SEHNR, CDR2 FQNEAQ (reference sequence). Trimming stripped 2 bases from V and 8 bases from J, with 9 bases between. The chain employs TRBV7-9 and TRBJ1-4; D is unresolved. The receptor comes from an adult with an advanced solid tumor such as melanoma, head and neck, liver or kidney cancer. The sequences come from CD4+ or CD8+ T cells sorted from blood, collected in a trial of the OX40 agonist ivuxolimab. The CDR3 DNA follows: TGTGCCAGCAGCTTACAGACGCCAGAAAAACTGTTTTTT. This codes for CASSLQTPEKLFF.